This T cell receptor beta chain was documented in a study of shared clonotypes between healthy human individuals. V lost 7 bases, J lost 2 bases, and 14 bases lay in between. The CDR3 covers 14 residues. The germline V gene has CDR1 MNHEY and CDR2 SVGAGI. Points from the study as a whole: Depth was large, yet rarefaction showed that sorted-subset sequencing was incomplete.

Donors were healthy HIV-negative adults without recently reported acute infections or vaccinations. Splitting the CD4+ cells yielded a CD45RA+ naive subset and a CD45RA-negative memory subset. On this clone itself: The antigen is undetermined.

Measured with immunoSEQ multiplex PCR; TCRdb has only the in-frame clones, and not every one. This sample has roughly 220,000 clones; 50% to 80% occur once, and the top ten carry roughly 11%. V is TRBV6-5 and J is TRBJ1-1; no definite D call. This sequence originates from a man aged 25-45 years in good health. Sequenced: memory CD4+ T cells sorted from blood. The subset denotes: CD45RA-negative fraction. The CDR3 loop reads CASTYDVGNTEAFF. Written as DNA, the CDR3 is TGTGCCAGCACTTATGACGTGGGAAACACTGAAGCTTTCTTT.